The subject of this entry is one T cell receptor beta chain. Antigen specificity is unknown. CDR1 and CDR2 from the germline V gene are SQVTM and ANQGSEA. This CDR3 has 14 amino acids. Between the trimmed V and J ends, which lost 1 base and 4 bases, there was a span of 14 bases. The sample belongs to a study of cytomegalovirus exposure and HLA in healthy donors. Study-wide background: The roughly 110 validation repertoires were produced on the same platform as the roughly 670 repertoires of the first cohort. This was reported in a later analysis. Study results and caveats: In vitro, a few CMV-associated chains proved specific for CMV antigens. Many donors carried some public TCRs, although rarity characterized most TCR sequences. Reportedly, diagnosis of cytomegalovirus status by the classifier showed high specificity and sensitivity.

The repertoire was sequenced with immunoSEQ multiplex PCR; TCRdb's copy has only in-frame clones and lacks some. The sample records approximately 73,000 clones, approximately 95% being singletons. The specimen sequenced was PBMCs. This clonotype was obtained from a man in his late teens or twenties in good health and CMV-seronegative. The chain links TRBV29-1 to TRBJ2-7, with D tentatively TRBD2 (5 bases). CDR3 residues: CSVEGGLGGYEQYF. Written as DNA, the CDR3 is TGCAGCGTTGAAGGAGGGCTAGGCGGATACGAGCAGTACTTC.